This T cell receptor beta chain derives from a study of neurological immune-mediated disorders. This clonotype came up many times. Its antigen is as yet unknown. TCRdb called the 5' RACE reads again in MiXCR, with one record for every CDR3 protein. This table holds approximately 50,000 distinct CDR3 sequences, 9% to 12% found once. Unsorted libraries used 2 million PBMCs kept at -80 degrees C. General observations from the study: HTLV-1-associated myelopathy showed the most TCR clonal expansion; multiple sclerosis the least, below healthy controls.

With 0 bases removed from V and 8 bases from J, the gap between germline ends came to 13 bases. This CDR3 is 15 amino acids long. Germline V gene sequence: CDR1 MNHEY, CDR2 SVGAGI. The sample comprised PBMCs. This chain links TRBV6-5 with TRBJ1-4; D possibly corresponds to TRBD1 (6 bases). This clonotype was obtained from a man in his sixties or seventies with HTLV-1-associated myelopathy (HAM/TSP). CDR3 nucleotide sequence: TGTGCCAGCAGTTACTCCCAGGGGACTAGCGAAAAACTGTTTTTT. Protein product: CASSYSQGTSEKLFF.